Following are 7 T cell receptor beta chains from one sample sequenced in a study of T-cell memory formation after mild COVID-19. TCRdb redid the calling of the 5' RACE reads with MiXCR, one entry per CDR3 protein. Of about 350,000 distinct CDR3 sequences listed, 12% to 15% were seen once; the top ten hold 22%. Source material: PBMCs or a T cell subset sorted from them (not recorded which). Source of these receptors: a man younger than 35 who had mild COVID-19 (a few samples of this study predate the infection). Cell type and time point are not known.

This clonotype was counted only a few times. This rearrangement joins TRBV7-9 to TRBJ1-2; TRBD1 matches 8 bases. V was pared by 1 base and J by 6 bases, with 1 base of the junction left unmatched. The CDR3 consists of 13 residues. CDR1 SEHNR and CDR2 FQNEAQ come from the germline V gene (reference sequence). DNA for the CDR3: TGTGCCAGCAGCTTAGGACAGGGGAATGGCTACACCTTC. This sequence encodes CASSLGQGNGYTF. Looking up the rest from reference TRBV7-9 and TRBJ1-2 gives the full variable domain: DTGVSQNPRHKITKRGQNVTFRCDPISEHNRLYWYRQTLGQGPEFLTYFQNEAQLEKSRLLSDRFSAERPKGSFSTLEIQRTEQGDSAMYLCASSLGQGNGYTFGSGTRLTVV.

This clonotype has only a few counts. This chain joins TRBV5-6 and TRBJ1-1, with no clear D. CDR1 and CDR2 (germline): SGHDT, YYEEEE. The CDR3 covers 13 residues. V lost 5 bases, J lost 7 bases, and 15 bases lay in between. The CDR3 coding sequence is TGTGCCAGCAGGATAAACCCTAGCATTGAAGCTTTCTTT. Amino acids: CASRINPSIEAFF.

The chain links TRBV7-7 to TRBJ2-5; D ambiguous. The germline CDR1 and CDR2 sequences are SSHAT and FNYEAQ (reference sequence). The V end was cut by 0 bases, the J end by 5 bases, with 10 bases between. The CDR3 consists of 14 residues. Here the CDR3 DNA reads TGTGCCAGCAGCTTAGCGCTGGTAGGGGAGACCCAGTACTTC. Its protein is CASSLALVGETQYF.

This clonotype has at least ten counts. J is TRBJ2-1 and V is TRBV7-2, with D unclear. V was cut by 4 bases and J by 1 base, with 14 bases left in between. The germline CDR1 and CDR2 sequences are SGHTA and FQGNSA. The CDR3 length is 16 residues. The CDR3 DNA reads TGTGCCAGCAGCTCTTTGGTGCGCGTGTCCTACAATGAGCAGTTCTTC. Amino acids: CASSSLVRVSYNEQFF.

This chain links TRBV5-1 with TRBJ1-2; 8 bases align to TRBD1. The CDR3 runs 13 residues. V shed 8 bases, J shed 3 bases, and the junction held 6 bases outside the gene matches. The germline V gene encodes CDR1 SGHRS and CDR2 YFSETQ. The CDR3 DNA reads as TGCGCCAGTGGTGAACAGGGGGACTATGGCTACACCTTC. Protein: CASGEQGDYGYTF.

This clonotype came up a few times. The rearrangement links TRBV25-1 to TRBJ1-3; possibly TRBD1 for D (5 bases). The germline CDR1 and CDR2 sequences are MGHDK and SYGVNS. The CDR3 length is 14 residues. Between the trimmed V and J ends, which lost 4 bases and 0 bases, there was a span of 7 bases. The CDR3 DNA reads TGTGCCAGCAGTGTAGGGGTCTCTGGAAACACCATATATTTT. This sequence encodes CASSVGVSGNTIYF.

This clonotype was observed a handful of times. The chain has TRBV6-6 and TRBJ2-7, with no clear D. CDR3 length equals 10 residues. Germline assignment: CDR1 MNHNY and CDR2 SVGAGI (reference sequence). Trimming left V 10 bases short and J 4 bases short, with 8 bases between. CDR3 DNA sequence: TGTGCCACCCAAGATTACGAGCAGTACTTC. Encoded protein: CATQDYEQYF.